The 22 T cell receptor beta chains in this list originate from one sample, sequenced in a study of T cell responses to AZD1222 COVID-19 vaccine. The table came from immunoSEQ multiplex PCR; TCRdb's copy has only in-frame clones and leaves some out. The table includes 150,000 to 200,000 clones, 85% to 90% detected once. Sequencing was performed on peripheral blood, taken on day 0 of AZD1222 vaccination. Receptors were obtained from an adult in good health.

This chain connects TRBV6-5 to TRBJ2-5; weak D call: TRBD2 (6 bases). The CDR3 runs 13 residues. Looked up from germline, CDR1 is MNHEY and CDR2 is SVGAGI. Between the trimmed V and J ends, which lost 7 bases and 5 bases, there was a span of 14 bases. Written as DNA, the CDR3 is TGTGCCAGCACATTGGGGGGTCGGGAGACCCAGTACTTC. Protein: CASTLGGRETQYF.

The gene calls are TRBV5-4 and TRBJ1-3; D not resolved. Trimming stripped 4 bases from V and 4 bases from J, with 15 bases between. Germline assignment: CDR1 SGHNT and CDR2 YYREEE (reference sequence). The CDR3 has 15 amino acids. The CDR3 protein is CASSPDMGTGNTIYF. The CDR3 DNA sequence: TGTGCCAGCAGCCCCGATATGGGAACAGGAAACACCATATATTTT. Full variable domain (outside the CDR3, taken from reference TRBV5-4 and TRBJ1-3): ETGVTQSPTHLIKTRGQQVTLRCSSQSGHNTVSWYQQALGQGPQFIFQYYREEENGRGNFPPRFSGLQFPNYSSELNVNALELDDSALYLCASSPDMGTGNTIYFGEGSWLTVV.

The chain combines TRBV4-3 with TRBJ1-4; D gene unclear. Germline CDR1 LGHNA, CDR2 YSLEER. The CDR3 is made up of 14 amino acids. V lost 6 bases and J lost 3, with 11 bases in between. The CDR3, as DNA: TGCGCCAGCAGTCCTCCGGGAGCTAATGAAAAACTGTTTTTT. Translating gives CASSPPGANEKLFF.

The chain uses TRBV29-1 and TRBJ2-2, with 7 bases lining up with TRBD2. CDR1 and CDR2 from the germline V gene are SQVTM and ANQGSEA. The CDR3 runs to 13 residues. Trimming cost V 5 bases and J 6 bases; bases outside gene matches: 6. CDR3 residues: CSVPGEGSGELFF. The CDR3 DNA sequence: TGCAGCGTTCCGGGGGAGGGTTCCGGGGAGCTGTTTTTT.

V is TRBV7-8 and J is TRBJ1-1; 8 nucleotides line up with TRBD1. V lost 5 bases to trimming and J lost 2 bases; unmatched junction nucleotides: 10. CDR1 is SGHVS, CDR2 FQNEAQ, per germline. CDR3 size: 16 residues. Here the CDR3 reads CASSGAGTGQNTEAFF. The CDR3 DNA is TGTGCCAGCAGCGGAGCCGGGACAGGCCAAAACACTGAAGCTTTCTTT.

This chain uses TRBV29-1 with TRBJ2-7, with D unclear. Germline V gene sequence: CDR1 SQVTM, CDR2 ANQGSEA. This CDR3 is 12 amino acids long. The V and J ends lost 6 bases and 7 bases respectively, with 16 bases between them. CDR3 sequence reads: CSVGPPMGEQYF. The CDR3 bases are TGCAGCGTAGGCCCCCCGATGGGGGAGCAGTACTTC.

The chain employs TRBV9 and TRBJ1-1; D gene ambiguous. V was clipped by 3 bases and J by 6 bases, with 6 bases between them. The CDR3 covers 11 residues. Germline CDR1 reads SGDLS; CDR2 reads YYNGEE. CDR3 residues: CASSANPEAFF. CDR3 coding DNA: TGTGCCAGCAGCGCAAACCCTGAAGCTTTCTTT.

The gene calls are TRBV28 and TRBJ2-7, with 7 bases fitting TRBD1. Trimming removed 5 bases from V and 3 bases from J; junction bases left unmatched: 7. Germline CDR1 is MDHEN and CDR2 is SYDVKM. The CDR3 extends over 14 amino acids. As DNA, the CDR3 is TGTGCCAGCAGTCCTCCGACAGGGAACTACGAGCAGTACTTC. It translates to CASSPPTGNYEQYF.

J is TRBJ1-4 and V is TRBV12-3 or TRBV12-4; D unresolved. Trimming took off 4 bases at V and 7 bases at J, with 4 bases between the two ends. CDR3 size: 11 residues. The CDR3, as DNA: TGTGCCAGCAGTTCGTTTGAAAAACTGTTTTTT. Residues: CASSSFEKLFF.

The chain couples TRBV28 to TRBJ1-6, with no clear D. CDR3 size: 14 residues. Deletions cut 2 bases from V and 0 bases from J, with 2 bases between. Germline lookup yields CDR1 MDHEN and CDR2 SYDVKM. The CDR3 region has the DNA TGTGCCAGCAGTTTAAGCTCCTATAATTCACCCCTCCACTTT. It translates to CASSLSSYNSPLHF.

The CDR3 loop is CASSEYRNTGELFF. The CDR3, as DNA: TGTGCCAGCAGTGAGTACAGGAACACCGGGGAGCTGTTTTTT. J is TRBJ2-2 and V is TRBV2; no firm D call. The length of the CDR3 is 14 residues. Germline V gives CDR1 SNHLY, CDR2 FYNNEI. The ends were cut back, 3 bases at V and 1 base at J, with 6 bases in the middle. Drawing the rest from reference TRBV2 and TRBJ2-2, the complete variable domain is EPEVTQTPSHQVTQMGQEVILRCVPISNHLYFYWYRQILGQKVEFLVSFYNNEISEKSEIFDDQFSVERPDGSNFTLKIRSTKLEDSAMYFCASSEYRNTGELFFGEGSRLTVL.

The chain uses TRBV10-1 and TRBJ1-6, with D possibly TRBD1 on 6 matching bases. The ends were cut back, 8 bases at V and 8 bases at J, with 13 bases in the middle. This CDR3 spans 13 amino acids. Germline CDR1 is WNHNN and CDR2 is SYGVQD (reference sequence). The CDR3 loop is CASSDSHDSPLHF. DNA of the CDR3: TGCGCCAGCTCGGACAGCCATGATTCACCCCTCCACTTT.

V gene TRBV29-1 combines with J gene TRBJ2-1; D is undetermined. The germline V and J ends were trimmed by 5 bases and 5 bases, with 22 bases remaining between them. From germline, CDR1 is SQVTM and CDR2 ANQGSEA. The length of the CDR3 is 16 residues. The CDR3 DNA reads as TGCAGCGTTATTAAGAATGGCATGTTTGAAAACAATGAGCAGTTCTTC. Protein sequence: CSVIKNGMFENNEQFF.

V and J are TRBV5-1 and TRBJ1-4; possible D gene TRBD1, 5 bases. Trimming pared 0 bases from V and 8 bases from J, leaving 17 bases between. Per germline, CDR1 SGHRS and CDR2 YFSETQ. This CDR3 is 16 amino acids long. The CDR3, as DNA: TGCGCCAGCAGCTTGGGGTCCGGGGGTCCTGGCGAAAAACTGTTTTTT. This encodes CASSLGSGGPGEKLFF.

This chain connects TRBV6-5 to TRBJ1-4, with TRBD1 matching over 7 bases. The germline CDR1 and CDR2 sequences are MNHEY and SVGAGI. This CDR3 comprises 15 residues. V was clipped by 2 bases and J by 8 bases; unmatched bases: 8. The CDR3 coding sequence is TGTGCCAGCAGTTACGATGTGGCAGGGGGGGAAAAACTGTTTTTT. It codes for CASSYDVAGGEKLFF.

This chain links TRBV4-2 with TRBJ2-1; 7 bases map to TRBD1. This CDR3 has 15 amino acids. Germline V CDR1 and CDR2: LGHNA, YNFKEQ. The ends lost 0 bases at V and 5 bases at J; junction bases unmatched: 4. For the CDR3, the DNA is TGTGCCAGCAGCCAAGAGGGACAGTTAAACAATGAGCAGTTCTTC. Its translation is CASSQEGQLNNEQFF.

This clone was seen repeatedly, ten times or more. The V gene is TRBV9, the J gene TRBJ2-2, with 8 bases lining up with TRBD1. Germline assignment: CDR1 SGDLS and CDR2 YYNGEE. J was trimmed by 1 base and V by 7 bases; bases with no gene match: 6. This CDR3 spans 15 amino acids. The CDR3 loop reads CASVPGTGNTGELFF. The CDR3 bases are TGTGCCAGCGTACCCGGGACAGGGAACACCGGGGAGCTGTTTTTT.

J is TRBJ2-3 and V is TRBV5-4; D is undetermined. Germline V gene sequence: CDR1 SGHNT, CDR2 YYREEE (reference sequence). The CDR3 runs 15 residues. Trimming shortened V by 4 bases and J by 1 base, and 13 bases separated the two germline ends. CDR3 DNA sequence: TGTGCCAGCAGCCAGGACCATATAGGCACAGATACGCAGTATTTT. Protein sequence: CASSQDHIGTDTQYF. Looking up the rest from reference TRBV5-4 and TRBJ2-3 gives the full variable domain: ETGVTQSPTHLIKTRGQQVTLRCSSQSGHNTVSWYQQALGQGPQFIFQYYREEENGRGNFPPRFSGLQFPNYSSELNVNALELDDSALYLCASSQDHIGTDTQYFGPGTRLTVL.

This chain links TRBV28 with TRBJ2-7, with unresolved D. The V gene lost 4 bases and the J gene lost 3 bases, with 4 bases spanning the gap. The length of the CDR3 is 11 residues. Germline loops: CDR1 MDHEN, CDR2 SYDVKM. DNA for the CDR3: TGTGCCAGCAGTTCCATCTACGAGCAGTACTTC. Translating it yields CASSSIYEQYF.

The rearrangement uses TRBV5-1 and TRBJ2-3, with TRBD2 matching over 9 bases. Germline V gene lookup returns CDR1 SGHRS and CDR2 YFSETQ. The CDR3 runs 14 residues. Trimming took 4 bases from V and 4 from J; bases not matched to a gene: 4. The CDR3 bases are TGCGCCAGCAGCACCGGGACTAGCTCAGATACGCAGTATTTT. Its translation: CASSTGTSSDTQYF. Supplemented by reference TRBV5-1 and TRBJ2-3, the full variable domain reads KAGVTQTPRYLIKTRGQQVTLSCSPISGHRSVSWYQQTPGQGLQFLFEYFSETQRNKGNFPGRFSGRQFSNSRSEMNVSTLELGDSALYLCASSTGTSSDTQYFGPGTRLTVL.

The rearrangement links TRBV27 to TRBJ1-5, with D unresolved. V was cut by 6 bases and J by 2 bases, with 8 bases left in between. The CDR3 runs to 13 residues. CDR1 is MNHEY and CDR2 is SMNVEV in the germline V gene (reference sequence). The CDR3 protein is CASSDDGNQPQHF. The CDR3, as DNA: TGTGCCAGCAGCGATGACGGCAATCAGCCCCAGCATTTT.

Remarks on this clone: Mismatch with germline at one junction end may stem from a read error. The V gene is TRBV7-7, the J gene TRBJ2-1; D is undetermined. The CDR3 is 14 amino acids. Germline CDR1 reads SSHAT; CDR2 reads FNYEAQ (reference sequence). CDR3 bases: TGTGCTAGCAGCGCAGCATTTGAGCGTAATGAGCAGTTCTTC. It codes for CASSAAFERNEQFF.